These 13 T cell receptor beta chains came from one sample sequenced in a study of breast tumors, draining lymph nodes, adjacent tissues. Axillary draining lymph nodes of breast cancer patients supplied the node samples. TCRdb used MiXCR to reprocess the multiplex PCR reads, holding one entry per CDR3 protein. The repertoire has over 150,000 distinct CDR3 sequences, approximately 31% of them found once; the top ten carry roughly 4%. Sequenced sample: axillary lymph node tissue. Receptors originate from a female donor with breast cancer. Some clones in this sample may be carry-over from other donors' samples.

On this clonotype itself: A read error may explain this, as a much larger clone is one base away. The genes are TRBV20-1 and TRBJ2-1; 10 bases agree with TRBD2. CDR3 size: 19 residues. Germline V gene sequence: CDR1 DFQATT, CDR2 SNEGSKA (reference sequence). The ends lost 1 base at V and 3 bases at J; junction bases unmatched: 15. CDR3 region: CSARATGTSARAGYNEQFF. In nucleotides, the CDR3 is TGCAGTGCTAGAGCAACAGGGACTAGCGCGAGGGCTGGCTACAATGAGCAGTTCTTC.

As regards this clonotype: A single base separates this from a much larger clone, so it may be a read error. The chain uses TRBV7-2 and TRBJ2-7, with 12 positions matching TRBD2. The CDR3 contains 17 residues. Germline CDR1 SGHTA, CDR2 FQGNSA. Germline trimming cut 0 bases from V and 8 bases from J; bases unmatched to any gene: 11. The CDR3 sequence: CASSLAGTSGPGYQQYF. In DNA, the CDR3 is TGTGCCAGCAGCTTAGCGGGGACTAGCGGGCCCGGGTACCAGCAGTACTTC.

This clonotype occurred a few times. Possible read error: a much larger clone is one base away. This rearrangement joins TRBV20-1 to TRBJ1-3; D may be TRBD1 (5 bases). Germline CDR1 DFQATT, CDR2 SNEGSKA (reference sequence). V was trimmed by 0 bases and J by 0 bases, leaving 15 bases between them. This CDR3 is built from 17 residues. DNA for the CDR3: TGCAGTGCTAGAGACCCGGGACTTTACACCTCTGGAAACACCATATATTTT. Protein product: CSARDPGLYTSGNTIYF.

This clonotype showed up many times. The CDR3 DNA sequence: TGTGCCAGCAGCTTAAGGACTAGCGGGAGGGCCGGGGAGCCCCAGTACTTC. Translated, it gives CASSLRTSGRAGEPQYF. The chain employs TRBV7-9 and TRBJ2-5; 15 bases are a match to TRBD2. Germline-derived CDR1 and CDR2 are SEHNR and FQNEAQ (reference sequence). CDR3 size: 17 residues. V was pared by 2 bases and J by 9 bases, with 10 bases of the junction left unmatched.

J is TRBJ2-4 and V is TRBV20-1, with 9 positions matching TRBD1. V shed 3 bases, J shed 1 base, and the junction held 1 base outside the gene matches. CDR1 and CDR2 from the germline V gene are DFQATT and SNEGSKA (reference sequence). This CDR3 region has 14 residues. The DNA of the CDR3 is TGCAGTGCTAGTGGACAGGGGGCCAAAAACATTCAGTACTTC. It encodes CSASGQGAKNIQYF.

The chain employs TRBV29-1 and TRBJ1-4; maybe TRBD1 (6 bases). The ends were cut back, 8 bases at V and 7 bases at J, with 11 bases in the middle. Germline V gene sequence: CDR1 SQVTM, CDR2 ANQGSEA. The CDR3 spans 11 residues. CDR3 protein: CSLEQGEKLFF. The DNA for the CDR3 is TGCAGCTTGGAACAGGGTGAAAAACTGTTTTTT.

This sequence joins TRBV6-1 and TRBJ2-7; D ambiguous. Germline V gene data show CDR1 as MNHNS and CDR2 as SASEGT. Trimming removed 5 bases at V and 3 bases at J, with 8 bases between. This CDR3 comprises 12 residues. The CDR3 DNA sequence: TGTGCCAGCAGTATTGATTTCTACGAGCAGTACGTC. Amino acid sequence: CASSIDFYEQYV.

The rearrangement links TRBV5-1 to TRBJ2-7; 8 bases align to TRBD2. The germline V gene has CDR1 SGHRS and CDR2 YFSETQ. V trimming: 2 bases; J trimming: 2 bases; junction bases outside the gene matches: 3. The CDR3 covers 14 residues. The CDR3 DNA reads as TGCGCCAGCAGCTTAGCGGGGGAGGCCTACGAGCAGTACTTC. This gives the protein CASSLAGEAYEQYF.

About this clonotype itself: A much larger clone differs by one base, so this may be a read error. In nucleotides, the CDR3 is TGTGCCAGCAGTCAAGTCGGGTTTCAGCCCCAGCATTTT. It is translated as CASSQVGFQPQHF. The rearrangement joins TRBV6-1 to TRBJ1-5; D unclear. The CDR3 is 13 residues long. Germline CDR1 MNHNS, CDR2 SASEGT. The V end lost 5 bases, the J end lost 6 bases, and 11 bases lay between the germline ends.

The V call is TRBV10-3, the J call TRBJ1-1, with TRBD1 matching over 7 bases. Germline-derived CDR1 and CDR2 are ENHRY and SYGVKD. The CDR3 extends over 16 amino acids. The V gene end was trimmed by 10 bases and the J gene end by 5 bases; junction bases not matched to a gene: 19. CDR3: CASTHSGVRGRTEAFF. CDR3 sequence (DNA): TGTGCCAGCACCCACTCTGGGGTCAGGGGGAGGACTGAAGCTTTCTTT.

CDR3 sequence reads: CSVGDRAEAFF. CDR3 DNA: TGCAGCGTTGGGGACAGGGCTGAAGCTTTCTTT. The chain has TRBV29-1 and TRBJ1-1, with 9 bases matching TRBD1. Germline loops: CDR1 SQVTM, CDR2 ANQGSEA. V was clipped by 4 bases and J by 6 bases; unmatched bases: 0. The CDR3 is 11 amino acids. Filled out from reference TRBV29-1 and TRBJ1-1, the complete variable domain reads SAVISQKPSRDICQRGTSLTIQCQVDSQVTMMFWYRQQPGQSLTLIATANQGSEATYESGFVIDKFPISRPNLTFSTLTVSNMSPEDSSIYLCSVGDRAEAFFGQGTRLTVV.

The chain employs TRBV20-1 and TRBJ2-3, with TRBD2 matching over 12 bases. The CDR3 is 15 residues long. J gave up 5 bases and V 3 bases, and 6 bases lay outside the gene matches. Germline lookup yields CDR1 DFQATT and CDR2 SNEGSKA (reference sequence). CDR3 bases: TGCAGTGCTAGGACTAGCGGGAGTGAGGGAGATACGCAGTATTTT. Translation: CSARTSGSEGDTQYF.

This clonotype was found many times. This sequence may be a read error, since a much larger clone differs from it by one base. The genes are TRBV5-1 and TRBJ1-4; D perhaps matches TRBD1 (6 bases). Germline V gene data show CDR1 as SGHRS and CDR2 as YFSETQ. The CDR3 sequence is 13 residues long. V was cut by 1 base and J by 14 bases, with 15 bases left in between. CDR3 nucleotides: TGCGCCAGCAGCTTGACAGGGTCCGTAGACCTGTTTTTT. Translating gives CASSLTGSVDLFF.